A single sample gave rise to the 32 T cell receptor beta chains below, sequenced in a study of blood T cells in healthy people across ages. Through a sample-barcoded 5' primer and a J-beta primer mix, a second PCR was run for roughly 6 to 12 cycles. TCRdb fed the 5' RACE reads into MiXCR, producing one record per CDR3 protein. The repertoire includes about 1.8 million distinct CDR3 sequences, around 48% of them detected once, and over 2% sits in the top ten. Sequencing was performed on blood. These receptors originate from a woman between 35 and 50 years old in good health.

This clonotype was recorded once. This chain joins TRBV6-2 or TRBV6-3 and TRBJ1-5; no firm D call. CDR3 length equals 11 residues. The V and J ends lost 2 bases and 15 bases respectively, with 11 bases between them. Germline V gene sequence: CDR1 MNHEY, CDR2 SVGEGT. The CDR3 reads CASSYLIKWHF. In DNA form, the CDR3 reads TGTGCCAGCAGTTACCTTATAAAATGGCATTTT.

This chain links TRBV9 with TRBJ2-1; no firm D call. Germline V CDR1 and CDR2: SGDLS, YYNGEE. V lost 1 base to trimming and J lost 10 bases, with 6 bases between them. The CDR3 is 11 residues long. The CDR3 reads CASSVQSEQFF. As DNA, the CDR3 is TGTGCCAGCAGCGTACAGTCAGAGCAGTTCTTC.

The chain couples TRBV7-2 to TRBJ2-1; possible D gene TRBD2, 6 bases. Looked up from germline, CDR1 is SGHTA and CDR2 is FQGNSA. The CDR3 is 14 amino acids. Trimming stripped 6 bases from V and 7 bases from J, with 16 bases between. The CDR3 here is CASSLTAGLNEQFF. CDR3 DNA: TGTGCCAGCAGTCTCACCGCGGGACTTAATGAGCAGTTCTTC.

The J gene is TRBJ2-1, the V gene TRBV5-1; 10 nucleotides match TRBD2. This CDR3 has 17 residues. V gave up 0 bases and J gave up 5 bases; unmatched junction bases: 8. Germline CDR1 SGHRS, CDR2 YFSETQ. The CDR3: CASSLGVSGGSDNEQFF. As DNA, the CDR3 is TGCGCCAGCAGCTTGGGGGTTAGCGGGGGGTCTGACAATGAGCAGTTCTTC.

This chain links TRBV7-9 with TRBJ1-2; unclear D gene. The V end was cut by 3 bases, the J end by 1 base, with 12 bases between. Germline CDR1 reads SEHNR; CDR2 reads FQNEAQ (reference sequence). The CDR3 runs to 15 residues. As DNA, the CDR3 is TGTGCCAGCAGCTTCTCGGCGCAGATTAACTATGGCTACACCTTC. It encodes CASSFSAQINYGYTF.

V usage is TRBV24-1 and J usage is TRBJ2-3, with D possibly matching TRBD2 (7 bases). Germline V gene lookup returns CDR1 KGHDR and CDR2 SFDVKD. Trimming stripped 10 bases from V and 5 bases from J, with 27 bases between. This CDR3 region has 17 residues. The chain's CDR3 is CATSIGGGIVWGDTQYF. CDR3 DNA sequence: TGTGCCACTTCAATTGGGGGGGGCATCGTGTGGGGAGATACGCAGTATTTT.

This clonotype was observed a handful of times. The rearrangement joins TRBV12-3 or TRBV12-4 to TRBJ2-3; D assignment may be TRBD1 or TRBD2 (5 bases each). V was trimmed by 3 bases and J by 2 bases, leaving 15 bases between them. This CDR3 spans 16 amino acids. The DNA of the CDR3 is TGTGCCAGCAGTTTCAACCGGGACGGTTTCACAGATACGCAGTATTTT. This gives the protein CASSFNRDGFTDTQYF.

With regard to this clonotype: Germline and junction disagree at one end, which may indicate a read error. This chain uses TRBV11-2 with TRBJ1-2; D unclear. The germline V gene encodes CDR1 SGHAT and CDR2 FQNNGV. CDR3 length: 14 amino acids. The DNA of the CDR3 is TGTGCCAGCAGCCCCGGGAGGCCCATCTATGGTTACACCTTC. Protein: CASSPGRPIYGYTF.

In this sample, this clonotype turned up a few times. The chain joins TRBV20-1 to TRBJ2-7; D is uncertain. This CDR3 region has 13 residues. Germline V gives CDR1 DFQATT, CDR2 SNEGSKA (reference sequence). The ends were cut back, 1 base at V and 3 bases at J, with 10 bases in the middle. The CDR3 loop reads CSARGGQRYEQYF. The CDR3 nucleotides are TGCAGTGCTAGAGGTGGCCAGCGCTACGAGCAGTACTTC.

This rearrangement joins TRBV12-3 or TRBV12-4 to TRBJ2-6; TRBD1 aligns across 7 bases. CDR3 length: 17 residues. The V gene end was trimmed by 3 bases and the J gene end by 0 bases; junction bases not matched to a gene: 5. CDR3 DNA sequence: TGTGCCAGCAGTTTTGGGACAGTCCACTCTGGGGCCAACGTCCTGACTTTC. It codes for CASSFGTVHSGANVLTF.

The chain has TRBV20-1 and TRBJ2-3; the D is unclear. The length of the CDR3 is 15 residues. Trimming left V 6 bases short and J 2 bases short, with 18 bases between. The germline V gene encodes CDR1 DFQATT and CDR2 SNEGSKA (reference sequence). CDR3 region: CSAEPLTVDTDTQYF. CDR3 coding DNA: TGCAGTGCCGAACCCCTAACAGTAGACACAGATACGCAGTATTTT.

This clonotype was seen a few times. The chain uses TRBV29-1 and TRBJ2-7, with D unclear. Germline V gives CDR1 SQVTM, CDR2 ANQGSEA. The CDR3 totals 14 residues. V dropped 5 bases and J dropped 4 bases, with 18 bases sitting between them. This CDR3 is CSVRMGLMGYEQYF. In nucleotides, the CDR3 is TGCAGCGTTCGTATGGGTCTAATGGGTTACGAGCAGTACTTC.

This clonotype was recorded only once. The chain uses TRBV6-5 and TRBJ1-1; the D gene is possibly TRBD1 (5 bases). The CDR3 covers 18 residues. The germline gives CDR1 MNHEY, CDR2 SVGAGI. Between the trimmed V and J ends, which lost 0 bases and 2 bases, there was a span of 19 bases. CDR3 sequence reads: CASSYSVSGTKGNTEAFF. In DNA form, the CDR3 reads TGTGCCAGCAGTTACTCTGTATCCGGGACTAAGGGCAACACTGAAGCTTTCTTT.

The rearrangement uses TRBV11-1 and TRBJ2-5; the D gene is possibly TRBD2 (5 bases). Germline values: CDR1 SGHAT, CDR2 FQDESV (reference sequence). The CDR3 sequence is 16 residues long. Trimming pared 2 bases from V and 3 bases from J, leaving 16 bases between. The CDR3 here is CASSLFPVGLEETQYF. The CDR3 DNA reads TGTGCCAGCAGCTTATTCCCTGTTGGACTGGAAGAGACCCAGTACTTC.

This sequence joins TRBV20-1 and TRBJ1-5; perhaps TRBD1 as D (6 bases). The V end lost 0 bases, the J end lost 4 bases, and 19 bases lay between the germline ends. Germline CDR1 reads DFQATT; CDR2 reads SNEGSKA (reference sequence). The CDR3 loop spans 17 amino acids. This CDR3 reads CSARDFRQVYTNQPQHF. Written as DNA, the CDR3 is TGCAGTGCTAGAGATTTCCGACAGGTCTACACTAATCAGCCCCAGCATTTT.

The rearrangement joins TRBV10-2 to TRBJ2-5; 14 bases agree with TRBD2. This CDR3 is 17 amino acids long. V dropped 7 bases and J dropped 0; count of bases not matched to a gene: 7. Looked up from germline, CDR1 is WSHSY and CDR2 is SAAADI. Written as DNA, the CDR3 is TGCGCCAGCACCACGGGACTAGCGGGGGCGAACCAAGAGACCCAGTACTTC. Protein: CASTTGLAGANQETQYF.

This chain connects TRBV20-1 to TRBJ1-6, with D perhaps TRBD1 (5 bases). V was clipped by 2 bases and J by 10 bases, with 15 bases between them. The CDR3 runs 14 residues. CDR1 and CDR2 from the germline V gene are DFQATT and SNEGSKA (reference sequence). The CDR3 nucleotides read TGCAGTGCTAGACGTAATAACAGGCGGTCACCCCTCCACTTT. Protein: CSARRNNRRSPLHF.

Concerning this clonotype itself: The germline gene is not matched at one end of the junction; a read error may be the cause. The chain uses TRBV3-1 and TRBJ2-3, with TRBD2 matching 10 bases. The CDR3 has 16 amino acids. CDR1 and CDR2 (germline): LGHDT, YNNKEL (reference sequence). CDR3 protein: CASSTGLAGAKDAQYF. CDR3 coding DNA: TGTGCCAGCAGCACCGGCCTAGCGGGGGCGAAAGATGCGCAGTATTTT.

This clonotype was counted only a few times. V is TRBV21-1 and J is TRBJ2-7; TRBD2 reflects the table's D call only, with no check against the DNA. TRBV21-1 is shown as a pseudogene. CDR3 size: 18 residues. The CDR3 here is CASSKRPSGGPSSYEQYF. CDR3 nucleotides: TGTGCCAGCAGCAAAAGACCTAGCGGGGGGCCGAGCTCCTACGAGCAGTACTTC.

This clonotype was counted only a few times. This chain connects TRBV29-1 to TRBJ2-3; D is tentatively TRBD1 or TRBD2 (6 bases each). Trimming took off 8 bases at V and 1 base at J, with 13 bases between the two ends. Germline-derived CDR1 and CDR2 are SQVTM and ANQGSEA. The CDR3 is made up of 13 amino acids. CDR3 amino acids: CSLKGGGTDTQYF. CDR3 in DNA: TGCAGCCTAAAGGGGGGCGGCACAGATACGCAGTATTTT.

The chain couples TRBV6-2 or TRBV6-3 to TRBJ2-4; D gene unclear. The CDR3 contains 14 residues. From germline, CDR1 is MNHEY and CDR2 SVGEGT. V lost 9 bases, J lost 0 bases, and 12 bases lay in between. The CDR3 loop reads CASSIRVAKNIQYF. CDR3 nucleotides: TGTGCCAGTAGTATTAGGGTAGCCAAAAACATTCAGTACTTC.

The chain employs TRBV29-1 and TRBJ2-1; D may be TRBD1 or TRBD2 (6 bases each). Trimming took off 5 bases at V and 7 bases at J, with 18 bases between the two ends. The CDR3 is 14 amino acids. Germline CDR1 and CDR2: SQVTM and ANQGSEA. This CDR3 is CSVLVRRGRNEQFF. The CDR3 DNA reads as TGCAGCGTTCTCGTACGGAGGGGGAGGAATGAGCAGTTCTTC.

This clonotype appeared a single time. This chain connects TRBV28 to TRBJ2-7; D is ambiguous. This CDR3 spans 14 amino acids. Germline assignment: CDR1 MDHEN and CDR2 SYDVKM. Deletions cut 0 bases from V and 5 bases from J, with 11 bases between. CDR3 nucleotides: TGTGCCAGCAGTTTATGGGTGGCCCCCGACGAGCAGTACTTC. This gives the protein CASSLWVAPDEQYF.

This clonotype was seen a few times. The rearrangement uses TRBV5-5 and TRBJ2-4; D ambiguous. The J call may be incorrect, as the DNA end agrees better with TRBJ2-5. The length of the CDR3 is 16 residues. The germline V gene encodes CDR1 SGHKS and CDR2 YYEKEE (reference sequence). CDR3 region: CASSLVPGVRTETQYF. The CDR3 DNA follows: TGTGCCAGCAGCTTGGTTCCGGGCGTCCGGACAGAGACCCAGTACTTC.

This rearrangement joins TRBV6-2 or TRBV6-3 to TRBJ1-4; 7 bases match TRBD1. V trimming: 0 bases; J trimming: 3 bases; junction bases outside the gene matches: 10. The CDR3 runs to 18 residues. Germline CDR1 is MNHEY and CDR2 is SVGEGT. In DNA, the CDR3 is TGTGCCAGCAGTTACTCGACATTACCGGGACAGCCTAATGAAAAACTGTTTTTT. Translation: CASSYSTLPGQPNEKLFF.

The V gene is TRBV11-2, the J gene TRBJ2-7, with D tentatively TRBD1 (6 bases). V lost 2 bases and J 4 bases, leaving 9 bases between the germline ends. Germline V CDR1 and CDR2: SGHAT, FQNNGV. The CDR3 contains 13 residues. CDR3 sequence (DNA): TGTGCCAGCAGCTTAACAGGGTGGTACGAGCAGTACTTC. This encodes CASSLTGWYEQYF.

The rearrangement links TRBV24-1 to TRBJ2-5; D is uncertain. Germline lookup yields CDR1 KGHDR and CDR2 SFDVKD. The length of the CDR3 is 15 residues. V was pared by 6 bases and J by 11 bases, with 24 bases between. The CDR3, as DNA: TGTGCCACCAGTCCTTCCAAGACCCTCTACAATGAGCAGTACTTC. Its protein product is CATSPSKTLYNEQYF.

The V call is TRBV12-3 or TRBV12-4, the J call TRBJ2-7; no clear D. V lost 6 bases and J 0 bases, leaving 15 bases between the germline ends. This CDR3 is built from 15 residues. CDR3 region: CASSRGSTSSYEQYF. CDR3 in DNA: TGTGCCAGCAGCCGCGGTTCCACCAGCTCCTACGAGCAGTACTTC.

This clonotype was observed at least ten times. The J gene is TRBJ2-7, the V gene TRBV28; 7 bases align to TRBD2. This CDR3 is 14 amino acids long. The germline V gene has CDR1 MDHEN and CDR2 SYDVKM. With 2 bases clipped from V and 1 base from J, the junction kept 2 bases outside the gene matches. The CDR3 is CASSLPGGSYEQYF. In nucleotides, the CDR3 is TGTGCCAGCAGTTTACCCGGGGGGTCCTACGAGCAGTACTTC.

The gene calls are TRBV6-5 and TRBJ2-3; D is possibly TRBD1 (6 bases). Per the germline V gene, CDR1 is MNHEY and CDR2 is SVGAGI. This CDR3 spans 14 amino acids. Trimming pared 5 bases from V and 5 bases from J, leaving 14 bases between. The chain's CDR3 is CASSRDTAGDTQYF. The CDR3 region has the DNA TGTGCCAGCAGTCGGGACACCGCAGGAGATACGCAGTATTTT.

The chain carries TRBV12-3 or TRBV12-4 and TRBJ2-1; D perhaps matches TRBD1 (5 bases). TRBJ2-7 matches the DNA end more closely, so the J call is doubtful. The CDR3 consists of 14 residues. The CDR3 region is CASSFSQGYNEQYF. The CDR3 DNA sequence: TGTGCCAGCAGTTTTTCCCAGGGCTACAATGAGCAGTACTTC.

The chain recombines TRBV7-9 with TRBJ1-4; the D gene is possibly TRBD1 (5 bases). The CDR3 has 14 residues. CDR1 is SEHNR and CDR2 is FQNEAQ in the germline V gene (reference sequence). Trimming left V 6 bases short and J 8 bases short, with 16 bases between. CDR3 protein: CASRAGDPREKLFF. Here the CDR3 DNA reads TGTGCCAGCAGAGCGGGGGACCCAAGGGAAAAACTGTTTTTT.